This T cell receptor (beta chain) comes out of a study of chemoradiotherapy in HPV16-positive cancers. Sequencing used immunoSEQ multiplex PCR; TCRdb keeps in-frame clones, though not all of them. The table has 22,000 or so clones, 70% to 90% seen once. Remarks on this clone: Its cognate antigen is unknown.

Study outcomes and limitations: The functional HPV-specific definition rests on just two HPV16-positive patients.

Germline loops: CDR1 GTSNPN, CDR2 SVGIG (reference sequence). The V end was cut by 2 bases, the J end by 0 bases, with 10 bases between. CDR3 size: 14 residues. Sequenced material: blood, taken from a patient who underwent chemoradiotherapy. The clonotype comes from a human donor with HPV-associated anogenital cancer. The rearrangement links TRBV30 to TRBJ1-2, with D unclear. CDR3 nucleotides: TGTGCCTGGAGTCTCCGTTTCACTAACTATGGCTACACCTTC. This encodes CAWSLRFTNYGYTF.